These 23 T cell receptor beta chains share one sample of origin, sequenced in a study of cytomegalovirus exposure and HLA in healthy donors. The PCR used 60 Vbeta and 13 Jbeta primers. Some clones are missing from TCRdb's copy, which holds only in-frame ones; the method was immunoSEQ multiplex PCR. The repertoire consists of 150,000 or so clones, with over 70% occurring once and the leading ten covering 2.5% to 4%. Sequences were obtained from PBMCs. These receptors all come from a woman in her forties or fifties in good health and CMV-seropositive.

The gene calls are TRBV2 and TRBJ2-1; 7 bases align to TRBD2. Germline CDR1 SNHLY, CDR2 FYNNEI. Trimming at V came to 1 base and at J to 1 base, leaving 1 base not matched to a gene. CDR3 length: 15 amino acids. CDR3 DNA sequence: TGTGCCAGCAGTGAAGGCGGGAGATCCTACAATGAGCAGTTCTTC. Translating gives CASSEGGRSYNEQFF.

Only a few counts were recorded for this clone. The V and J genes are TRBV18 and TRBJ1-2; D is perhaps TRBD1 (5 bases). In germline, CDR1 is KGHSH, CDR2 LQKENI. The CDR3 extends over 16 amino acids. V lost 2 bases, J lost 5 bases, and 18 bases lay in between. For the CDR3, the DNA is TGTGCCAGCTCACCAGGGACGGGACTCGACGGGTATGGCTACACCTTC. The encoded protein is CASSPGTGLDGYGYTF.

The rearrangement uses TRBV27 and TRBJ1-4; weak D call: TRBD1 (6 bases). Between the trimmed V and J ends, which lost 3 bases and 3 bases, there was a span of 11 bases. Germline CDR1 MNHEY, CDR2 SMNVEV (reference sequence). The CDR3 is made up of 15 amino acids. This chain's CDR3 is CASSFGDNSNEKLFF. DNA for the CDR3: TGTGCCAGCAGTTTTGGGGACAATTCTAATGAAAAACTGTTTTTT.

This chain joins TRBV6-5 and TRBJ1-6; TRBD1 matches at 7 bases. The CDR3 spans 15 residues. Trimming at V came to 4 bases and at J to 7 bases, leaving 7 bases not matched to a gene. Germline CDR1 MNHEY, CDR2 SVGAGI. The DNA of the CDR3 is TGTGCCAGCAGTTGGGGAGGACAGGAAAATTCACCCCTCCACTTT. Its protein is CASSWGGQENSPLHF.

V is TRBV4-3 and J is TRBJ1-2; 12 bases match TRBD1. From germline, CDR1 is LGHNA and CDR2 YSLEER. CDR3 length: 14 amino acids. The J segment lost 8 bases and the V segment lost 4 bases, leaving 5 bases of the junction unmatched. CDR3 amino acids: CASSPRDRGHGYTF. In nucleotides, the CDR3 is TGCGCCAGCAGCCCTCGGGACAGGGGGCACGGCTACACCTTC.

V and J are TRBV18 and TRBJ2-5; 9 nucleotides agree with TRBD1. Germline V lookup: CDR1 KGHSH, CDR2 LQKENI. J was trimmed by 1 base and V by 3 bases; bases with no gene match: 6. CDR3 length: 16 amino acids. This CDR3 is CASSPATGGLQETQYF. The CDR3 region has the DNA TGTGCCAGCTCACCGGCGACAGGGGGGCTCCAAGAGACCCAGTACTTC.

The V gene is TRBV5-6, the J gene TRBJ1-1; D unresolved. From germline, CDR1 is SGHDT and CDR2 YYEEEE. This CDR3 has 13 amino acids. V dropped 6 bases and J dropped 4 bases, with 13 bases sitting between them. CDR3 amino acids: CASIRAGGTEAFF. Written as DNA, the CDR3 is TGTGCCAGCATCAGAGCGGGTGGCACTGAAGCTTTCTTT.

This chain joins TRBV13 and TRBJ1-6; TRBD1 agrees at 7 bases. Germline V gives CDR1 PRHDT, CDR2 FYEKMQ (reference sequence). The CDR3 runs 14 residues. Germline trimming cut 4 bases from V and 8 bases from J; bases unmatched to any gene: 5. The CDR3 loop reads CASSYRQGYSPLHF. The CDR3 coding sequence is TGTGCCAGCAGCTATCGACAGGGATATTCACCCCTCCACTTT.

To note about this clone: This sample also contains other DNA sequences that code for the same CDR3. The chain couples TRBV18 to TRBJ2-7, with D possibly matching TRBD1 (6 bases). Trimming took off 0 bases at V and 4 bases at J, with 10 bases between the two ends. CDR3 size: 14 residues. In germline, CDR1 is KGHSH, CDR2 LQKENI. CDR3 sequence: CASSPPGQPYEQYF. The CDR3 bases are TGTGCCAGCTCACCACCCGGACAGCCTTACGAGCAGTACTTC.

The chain is built from TRBV19 and TRBJ1-5, with D possibly TRBD1 on 6 matching bases. Trimming cost V 4 bases and J 7 bases, with 17 bases left between them. Germline lookup yields CDR1 LNHDA and CDR2 SQIVND (reference sequence). The CDR3 length is 15 residues. The CDR3 DNA sequence: TGTGCCAGTAGTAGGGGGCCCGGTGTAGGGCAGCCCCAGCATTTT. Translation gives CASSRGPGVGQPQHF.

The gene calls are TRBV27 and TRBJ2-7; 7 bases fit TRBD2. The CDR3 is 14 amino acids. The germline V gene encodes CDR1 MNHEY and CDR2 SMNVEV (reference sequence). The J segment lost 0 bases and the V segment lost 6 bases, leaving 5 bases of the junction unmatched. The CDR3 DNA reads as TGTGCCAGCAGACCAGGCGGGAGCTCCTACGAGCAGTACTTC. Residues: CASRPGGSSYEQYF.

This clone occurred once. The rearrangement uses TRBV18 and TRBJ1-1; D is uncertain. The germline CDR1 and CDR2 sequences are KGHSH and LQKENI. This CDR3 has 13 residues. Trimming left V 5 bases short and J 2 bases short, with 9 bases between. This chain's CDR3 is CASSSQANTEAFF. The DNA for the CDR3 is TGTGCCAGCTCATCCCAAGCCAACACTGAAGCTTTCTTT.

The chain couples TRBV7-2 to TRBJ2-4; TRBD2 aligns across 10 bases. With 1 base clipped from V and 11 bases from J, the junction kept 14 bases outside the gene matches. The CDR3 has 17 amino acids. Germline V gene sequence: CDR1 SGHTA, CDR2 FQGNSA. The CDR3 nucleotides are TGTGCCAGCAGCTTAGGGGCTAGCGGGAGTGGGGCGGGGCTTCAGTACTTC. Its protein is CASSLGASGSGAGLQYF.

V is TRBV4-3 and J is TRBJ2-3; TRBD2 matches 8 bases. Germline V gene lookup returns CDR1 LGHNA and CDR2 YSLEER. This CDR3 is built from 16 residues. Trimming took 1 base from V and 1 from J; bases not matched to a gene: 4. The CDR3: CASSQGETSGTDTQYF. CDR3 sequence (DNA): TGCGCCAGCAGCCAAGGGGAGACTAGCGGCACAGATACGCAGTATTTT.

J is TRBJ1-2 and V is TRBV2; 8 bases fit TRBD1. This CDR3 contains 14 residues. V dropped 6 bases and J dropped 0; count of bases not matched to a gene: 3. CDR1 is SNHLY and CDR2 is FYNNEI in the germline V gene. In DNA, the CDR3 is TGTGCCAGCAGAGCACAGGGGGCTAACTATGGCTACACCTTC. It encodes CASRAQGANYGYTF.

The chain joins TRBV10-3 to TRBJ1-4; TRBD1 matches at 7 bases. The trim removed 10 bases at V and 8 bases at J, leaving 10 bases unmatched. Germline assignment: CDR1 ENHRY and CDR2 SYGVKD. The CDR3 consists of 13 residues. For the CDR3, the DNA is TGTGCCACGGGGACAGAAAGGGGGGAAAAACTGTTTTTT. It translates to CATGTERGEKLFF.

The genes are TRBV9 and TRBJ2-7; possible D gene TRBD2, 6 bases. This CDR3 is 14 amino acids long. Looked up from germline, CDR1 is SGDLS and CDR2 is YYNGEE. Deletions cut 0 bases from V and 3 bases from J, with 10 bases between. The CDR3: CASSVGQGGYEQYF. In DNA form, the CDR3 reads TGTGCCAGCAGCGTAGGGCAGGGAGGCTACGAGCAGTACTTC.

This clone has just one count. This chain connects TRBV5-1 to TRBJ2-5; the D gene is possibly TRBD1 (6 bases). Germline CDR1 is SGHRS and CDR2 is YFSETQ. The CDR3 spans 14 residues. Trimming took off 4 bases at V and 1 base at J, with 11 bases between the two ends. The CDR3 sequence is CASSIRTVQETQYF. CDR3 coding DNA: TGCGCCAGCAGCATTCGGACAGTCCAAGAGACCCAGTACTTC.

The chain carries TRBV21-1 and TRBJ1-1; the table calls TRBD1, which could not be checked here. TRBV21-1 is noted as a pseudogene. This CDR3 contains 16 residues. The CDR3 loop reads CASSKVVGTVNTEAFF. Written as DNA, the CDR3 is TGTGCCAGCAGCAAAGTTGTCGGGACAGTGAACACTGAAGCTTTCTTT.

The CDR3 sequence: CASSSQGAAKNIQYF. CDR3 sequence (DNA): TGTGCCAGCTCATCCCAGGGGGCGGCCAAAAACATTCAGTACTTC. This chain connects TRBV18 to TRBJ2-4; 8 nucleotides line up with TRBD1. Germline V lookup: CDR1 KGHSH, CDR2 LQKENI. Trimming at V came to 5 bases and at J to 1 base, leaving 4 bases not matched to a gene. The CDR3 runs 15 residues.

This clone showed up just once. The genes are TRBV28 and TRBJ1-1, with D uncertain. Trimming stripped 2 bases from V and 7 bases from J, with 11 bases between. The CDR3 runs to 13 residues. Germline loops: CDR1 MDHEN, CDR2 SYDVKM. The CDR3 nucleotides read TGTGCCAGCAGTTTAGGGCAGTTCAGTGAAGCTTTCTTT. It is translated as CASSLGQFSEAFF.

The chain combines TRBV19 with TRBJ1-1, with TRBD1 matching 7 bases. The CDR3 is 14 residues long. Germline values: CDR1 LNHDA, CDR2 SQIVND (reference sequence). The V segment lost 3 bases and the J segment 5 bases; nucleotides outside the gene matches: 6. Here the CDR3 DNA reads TGTGCCAGTAGTATCGTTCCAGGGGGGACTGAAGCTTTCTTT. This translates into CASSIVPGGTEAFF.

The gene calls are TRBV7-6 and TRBJ1-2; D perhaps matches TRBD1 (6 bases). The CDR3 runs 14 residues. The V gene's germline CDR1 is SGHVS and CDR2 FNYEAQ. The germline V and J ends were trimmed by 2 bases and 5 bases, with 12 bases remaining between them. CDR3 sequence: CASSLQGSSYGYTF. The CDR3, as DNA: TGTGCCAGCAGCTTACAGGGGTCATCGTATGGCTACACCTTC.